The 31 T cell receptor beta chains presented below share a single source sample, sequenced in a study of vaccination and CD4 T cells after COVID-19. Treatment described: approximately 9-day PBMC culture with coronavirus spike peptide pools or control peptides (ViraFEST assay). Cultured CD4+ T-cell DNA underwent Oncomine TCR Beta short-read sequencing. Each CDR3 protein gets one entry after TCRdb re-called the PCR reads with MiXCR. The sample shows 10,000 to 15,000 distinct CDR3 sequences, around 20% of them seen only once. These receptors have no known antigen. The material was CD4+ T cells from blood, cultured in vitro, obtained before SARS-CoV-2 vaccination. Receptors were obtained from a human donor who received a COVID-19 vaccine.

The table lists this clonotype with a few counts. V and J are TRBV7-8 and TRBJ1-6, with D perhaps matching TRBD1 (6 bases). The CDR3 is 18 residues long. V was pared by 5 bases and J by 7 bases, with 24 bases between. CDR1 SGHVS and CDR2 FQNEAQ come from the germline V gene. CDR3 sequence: CASSPKLIGQLLNSPLHF. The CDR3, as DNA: TGTGCCAGCAGCCCCAAACTTATTGGACAGCTACTAAATTCACCCCTCCACTTT. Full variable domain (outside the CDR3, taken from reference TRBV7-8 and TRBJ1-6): GAGVSQSPRYKVAKRGQDVALRCDPISGHVSLFWYQQALGQGPEFLTYFQNEAQLDKSGLPSDRFFAERPEGSVSTLKIQRTQQEDSAVYLCASSPKLIGQLLNSPLHFGNGTRLTVT.

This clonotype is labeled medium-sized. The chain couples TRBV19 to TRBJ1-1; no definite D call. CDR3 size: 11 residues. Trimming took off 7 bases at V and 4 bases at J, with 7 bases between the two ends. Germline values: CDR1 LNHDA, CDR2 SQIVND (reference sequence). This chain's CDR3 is CASTSFTEAFF. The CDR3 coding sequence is TGTGCCAGTACGAGCTTCACTGAAGCTTTCTTT.

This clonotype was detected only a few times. The CDR3 coding sequence is TGCAGCGGGGCCCAGGGGGGCCAGTACTTC. Its protein product is CSGAQGGQYF. V and J are TRBV29-1 and TRBJ2-5, with D possibly TRBD1 on 7 matching bases. CDR1 is SQVTM and CDR2 is ANQGSEA in the germline V gene. V was cut by 7 bases and J by 10 bases, with 13 bases left in between. This CDR3 spans 10 amino acids.

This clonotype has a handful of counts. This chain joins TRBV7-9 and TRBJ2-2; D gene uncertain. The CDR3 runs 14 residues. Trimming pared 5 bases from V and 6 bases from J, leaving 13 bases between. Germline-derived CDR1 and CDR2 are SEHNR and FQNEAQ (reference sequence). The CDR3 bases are TGTGCCAGCAGCCCGAAAAATCGGGCCGGGGAGCTGTTTTTT. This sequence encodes CASSPKNRAGELFF.

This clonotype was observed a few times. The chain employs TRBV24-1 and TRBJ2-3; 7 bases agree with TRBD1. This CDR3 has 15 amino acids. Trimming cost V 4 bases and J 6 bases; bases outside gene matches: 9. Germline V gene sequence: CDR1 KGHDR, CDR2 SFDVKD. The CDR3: CATSDRRRDSDTQYF. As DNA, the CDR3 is TGTGCCACCAGTGACCGCCGACGGGACAGCGATACGCAGTATTTT.

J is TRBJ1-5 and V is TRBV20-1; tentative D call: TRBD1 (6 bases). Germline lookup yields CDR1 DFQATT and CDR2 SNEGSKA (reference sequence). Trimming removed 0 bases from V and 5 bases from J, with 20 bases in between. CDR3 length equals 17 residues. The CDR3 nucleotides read TGCAGTGCTAGAGATTTACAGGGTGACGCATTCGATCAGCCCCAGCATTTT. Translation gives CSARDLQGDAFDQPQHF.

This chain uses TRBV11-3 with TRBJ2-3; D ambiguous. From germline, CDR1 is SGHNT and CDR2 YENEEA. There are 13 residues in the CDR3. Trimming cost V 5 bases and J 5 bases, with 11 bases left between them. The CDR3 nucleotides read TGTGCCAGCAGCCCCACAGCAGGAGATACGCAGTATTTT. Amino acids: CASSPTAGDTQYF.

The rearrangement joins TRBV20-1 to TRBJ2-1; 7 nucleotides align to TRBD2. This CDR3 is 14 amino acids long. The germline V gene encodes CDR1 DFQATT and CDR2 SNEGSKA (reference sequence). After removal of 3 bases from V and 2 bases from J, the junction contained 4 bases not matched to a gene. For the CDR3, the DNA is TGCAGTGCTAGTGAGACTAGCCCCTACAATGAGCAGTTCTTC. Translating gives CSASETSPYNEQFF.

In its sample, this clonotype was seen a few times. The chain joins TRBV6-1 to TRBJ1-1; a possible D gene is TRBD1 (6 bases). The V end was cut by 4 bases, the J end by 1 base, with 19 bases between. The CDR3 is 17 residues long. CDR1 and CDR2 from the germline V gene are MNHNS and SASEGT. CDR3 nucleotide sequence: TGTGCCAGCAGTGGGAGAACAGGGAACGGGCGGAACACTGAAGCTTTCTTT. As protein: CASSGRTGNGRNTEAFF.

CDR3 sequence reads: CASSGYGYTF. The CDR3 DNA reads as TGTGCCAGCTCCGGGTATGGCTACACCTTC. The J gene is TRBJ1-2, the V gene TRBV18; D call uncertain. The CDR3 is made up of 10 amino acids. Deletions cut 6 bases from V and 5 bases from J, with 4 bases between. CDR1 and CDR2 (germline): KGHSH, LQKENI. The entire variable domain, with the rest obtained from reference TRBV18 and TRBJ1-2, is as follows: NAGVMQNPRHLVRRRGQEARLRCSPMKGHSHVYWYRQLPEEGLKFMVYLQKENIIDESGMPKERFSAEFPKEGPSILRIQQVVRGDSAAYFCASSGYGYTFGSGTRLTVV.

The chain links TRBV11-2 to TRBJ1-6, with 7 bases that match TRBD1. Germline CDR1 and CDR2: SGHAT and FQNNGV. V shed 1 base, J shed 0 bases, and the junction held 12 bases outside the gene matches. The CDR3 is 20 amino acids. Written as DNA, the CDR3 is TGTGCCAGCAGCTTAGCGAGGTCATCGGAGGGGGCCTCCTATAATTCACCCCTCCACTTT. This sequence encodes CASSLARSSEGASYNSPLHF.

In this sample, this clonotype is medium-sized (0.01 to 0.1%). DNA of the CDR3: TGCAGTGCTCGGACGACAGGGCATGGCTACACCTTC. Protein sequence: CSARTTGHGYTF. This rearrangement joins TRBV20-1 to TRBJ1-2; 7 positions match TRBD1. V lost 5 bases to trimming and J lost 6 bases; unmatched junction nucleotides: 6. This CDR3 spans 12 amino acids. Germline loops: CDR1 DFQATT, CDR2 SNEGSKA (reference sequence).

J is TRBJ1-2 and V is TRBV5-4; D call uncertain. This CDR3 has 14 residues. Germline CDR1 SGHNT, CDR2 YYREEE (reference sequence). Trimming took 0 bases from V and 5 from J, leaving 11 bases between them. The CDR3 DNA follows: TGTGCCAGCAGCTTGGGACGAGGGAATTATGGCTACACCTTC. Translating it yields CASSLGRGNYGYTF.

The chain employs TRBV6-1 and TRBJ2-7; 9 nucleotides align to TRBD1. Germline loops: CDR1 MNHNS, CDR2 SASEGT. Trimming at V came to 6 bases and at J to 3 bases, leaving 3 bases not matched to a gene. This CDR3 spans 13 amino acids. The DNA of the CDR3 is TGTGCCAGCAGCGACAGGGGGTTCTACGAGCAGTACTTC. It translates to CASSDRGFYEQYF.

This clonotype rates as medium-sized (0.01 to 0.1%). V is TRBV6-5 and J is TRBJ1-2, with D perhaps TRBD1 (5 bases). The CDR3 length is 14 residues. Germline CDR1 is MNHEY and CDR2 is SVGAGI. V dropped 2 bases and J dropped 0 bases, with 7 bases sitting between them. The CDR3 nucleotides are TGTGCCAGCAGTTACGGGGGGGCTAACTATGGCTACACCTTC. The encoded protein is CASSYGGANYGYTF.

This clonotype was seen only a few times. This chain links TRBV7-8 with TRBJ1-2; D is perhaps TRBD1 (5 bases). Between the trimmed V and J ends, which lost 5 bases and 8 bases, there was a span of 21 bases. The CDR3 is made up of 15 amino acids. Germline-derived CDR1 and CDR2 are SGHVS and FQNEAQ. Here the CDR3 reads CASSETVVTIRGYTF. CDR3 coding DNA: TGTGCCAGCAGCGAGACAGTTGTGACTATAAGGGGCTACACCTTC.

The DNA of the CDR3 is TGTGCCAGCACAGGAGCGGGGGGCCCAGCTCGCGAGCAGTACTTC. It translates to CASTGAGGPAREQYF. The V and J genes are TRBV6-1 and TRBJ2-7; 9 positions agree with TRBD2. There are 15 residues in the CDR3. V was pared by 7 bases and J by 6 bases, with 13 bases of the junction left unmatched. Germline assignment: CDR1 MNHNS and CDR2 SASEGT.

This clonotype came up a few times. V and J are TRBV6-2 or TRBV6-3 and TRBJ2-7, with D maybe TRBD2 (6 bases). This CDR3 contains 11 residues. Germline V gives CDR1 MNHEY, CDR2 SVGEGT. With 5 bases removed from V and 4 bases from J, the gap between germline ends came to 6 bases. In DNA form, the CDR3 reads TGTGCCAGCAGTCGGGAGTACGAGCAGTACTTC. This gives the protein CASSREYEQYF.

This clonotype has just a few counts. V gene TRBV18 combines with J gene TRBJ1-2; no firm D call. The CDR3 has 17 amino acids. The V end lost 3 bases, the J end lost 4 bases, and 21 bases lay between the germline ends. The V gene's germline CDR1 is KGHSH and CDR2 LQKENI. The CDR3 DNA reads TGTGCCAGCTCACCCCTTTCAGGAGGCCCCCCTGGCTATGGCTACACCTTC. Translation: CASSPLSGGPPGYGYTF.

The CDR3 loop reads CASSLDSAGNTIYF. CDR3 coding DNA: TGTGCCAGCAGCTTAGACAGTGCTGGAAACACCATATATTTT. This chain joins TRBV7-9 and TRBJ1-3, with D uncertain. The CDR3 is 14 amino acids. V gave up 1 base and J gave up 2 bases, with 6 bases separating them. CDR1 and CDR2 from the germline V gene are SEHNR and FQNEAQ (reference sequence).

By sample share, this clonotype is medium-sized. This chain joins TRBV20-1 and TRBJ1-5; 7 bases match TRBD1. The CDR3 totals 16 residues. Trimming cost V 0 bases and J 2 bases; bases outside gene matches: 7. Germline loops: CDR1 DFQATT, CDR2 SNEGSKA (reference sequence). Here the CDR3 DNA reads TGCAGTGCTAGAGAAGCAACAGGGGAGGGCAATCAGCCCCAGCATTTT. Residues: CSAREATGEGNQPQHF.

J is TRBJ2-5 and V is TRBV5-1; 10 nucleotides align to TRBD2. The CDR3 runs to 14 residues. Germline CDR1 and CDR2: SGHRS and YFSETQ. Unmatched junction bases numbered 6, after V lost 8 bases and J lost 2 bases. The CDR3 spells CASERTSGQETQYF. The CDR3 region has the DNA TGCGCCAGTGAGAGGACTAGCGGACAAGAGACCCAGTACTTC. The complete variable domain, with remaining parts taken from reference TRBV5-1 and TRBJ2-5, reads KAGVTQTPRYLIKTRGQQVTLSCSPISGHRSVSWYQQTPGQGLQFLFEYFSETQRNKGNFPGRFSGRQFSNSRSEMNVSTLELGDSALYLCASERTSGQETQYFGPGTRLLVL.

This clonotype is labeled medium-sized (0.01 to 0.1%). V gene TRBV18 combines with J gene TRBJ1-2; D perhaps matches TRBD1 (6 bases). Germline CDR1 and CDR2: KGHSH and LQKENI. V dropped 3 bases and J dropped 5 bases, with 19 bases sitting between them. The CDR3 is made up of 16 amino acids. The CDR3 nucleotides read TGTGCCAGCTCACCCGGACAGCCTCGAAGGGCTTATGGCTACACCTTC. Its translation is CASSPGQPRRAYGYTF.

CDR3 bases: TGTGCCAGCAGCACGACAGGGGACACTGAAGCTTTCTTT. Translated, it gives CASSTTGDTEAFF. The chain is built from TRBV5-4 and TRBJ1-1; 8 bases fit TRBD1. CDR1 and CDR2 from the germline V gene are SGHNT and YYREEE (reference sequence). This CDR3 is built from 13 residues. Trimming took 4 bases from V and 3 from J; bases not matched to a gene: 2.

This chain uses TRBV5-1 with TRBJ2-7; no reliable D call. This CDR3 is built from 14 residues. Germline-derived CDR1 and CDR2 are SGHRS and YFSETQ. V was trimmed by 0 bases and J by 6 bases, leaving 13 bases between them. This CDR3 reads CASSLDFVSGEQYF. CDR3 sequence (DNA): TGCGCCAGCAGCTTGGATTTCGTATCCGGCGAGCAGTACTTC.

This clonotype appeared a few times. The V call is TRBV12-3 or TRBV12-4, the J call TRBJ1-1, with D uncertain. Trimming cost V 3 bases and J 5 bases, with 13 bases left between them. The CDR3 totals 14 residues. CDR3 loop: CASSLQRVRTEAFF. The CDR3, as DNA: TGTGCCAGCAGTTTGCAGAGGGTCAGGACTGAAGCTTTCTTT.

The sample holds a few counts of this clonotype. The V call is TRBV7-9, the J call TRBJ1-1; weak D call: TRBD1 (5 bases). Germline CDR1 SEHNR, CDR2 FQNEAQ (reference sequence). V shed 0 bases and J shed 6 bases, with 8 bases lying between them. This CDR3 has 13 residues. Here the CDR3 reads CASSLARGAEAFF. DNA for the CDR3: TGTGCCAGCAGCTTAGCTCGGGGCGCTGAAGCTTTCTTT.

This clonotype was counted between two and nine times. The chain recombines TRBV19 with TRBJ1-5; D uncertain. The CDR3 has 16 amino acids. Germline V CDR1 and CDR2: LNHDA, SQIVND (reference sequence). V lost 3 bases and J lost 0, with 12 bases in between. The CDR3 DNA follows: TGTGCCAGTAGTATGTTGGTTCTCAATAGCAATCAGCCCCAGCATTTT. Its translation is CASSMLVLNSNQPQHF.

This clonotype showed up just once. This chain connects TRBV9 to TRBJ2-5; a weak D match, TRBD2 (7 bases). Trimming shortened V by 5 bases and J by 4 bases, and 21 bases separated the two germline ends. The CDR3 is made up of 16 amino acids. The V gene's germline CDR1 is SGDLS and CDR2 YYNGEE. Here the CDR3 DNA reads TGTGCCAGCAGTCCCACTGGAGGGGGGGCACGAGAGACCCAGTACTTC. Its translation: CASSPTGGGARETQYF.

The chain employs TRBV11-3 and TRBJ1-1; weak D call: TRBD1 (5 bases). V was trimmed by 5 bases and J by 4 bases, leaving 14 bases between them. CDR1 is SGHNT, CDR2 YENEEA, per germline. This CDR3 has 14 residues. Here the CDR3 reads CASSRGGTVTEAFF. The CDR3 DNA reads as TGTGCCAGCAGCCGTGGGGGGACGGTCACTGAAGCTTTCTTT.

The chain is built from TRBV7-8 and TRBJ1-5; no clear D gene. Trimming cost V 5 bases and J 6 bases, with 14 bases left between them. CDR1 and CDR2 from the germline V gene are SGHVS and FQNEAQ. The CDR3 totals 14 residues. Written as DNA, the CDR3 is TGTGCCAGCAGCGCCGAACGGATGGCTCAGCCCCAGCATTTT. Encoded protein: CASSAERMAQPQHF. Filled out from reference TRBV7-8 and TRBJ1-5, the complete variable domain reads GAGVSQSPRYKVAKRGQDVALRCDPISGHVSLFWYQQALGQGPEFLTYFQNEAQLDKSGLPSDRFFAERPEGSVSTLKIQRTQQEDSAVYLCASSAERMAQPQHFGDGTRLSIL.